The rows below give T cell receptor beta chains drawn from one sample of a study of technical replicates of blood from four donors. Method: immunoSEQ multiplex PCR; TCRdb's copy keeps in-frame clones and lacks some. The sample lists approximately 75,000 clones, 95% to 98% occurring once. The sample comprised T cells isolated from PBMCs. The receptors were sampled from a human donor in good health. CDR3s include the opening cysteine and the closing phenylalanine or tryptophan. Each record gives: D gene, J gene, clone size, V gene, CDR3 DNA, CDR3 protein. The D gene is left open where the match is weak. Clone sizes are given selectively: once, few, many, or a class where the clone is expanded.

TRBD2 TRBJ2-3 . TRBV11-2 TGTGCCAGCAGCTTAGTGATAGCGGGAGGGAGAAATACGCAGTATTTT CASSLVIAGGRNTQYF
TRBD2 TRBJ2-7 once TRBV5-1 TGCGCCAGCAGCGTGACTAGCGGGATCTACGAGCAGTACTTC CASSVTSGIYEQYF
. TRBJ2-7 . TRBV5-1 TGCGCCAGCACGTGGGGGGGCCTTTCCTACGAGCAGTACTTC CASTWGGLSYEQYF
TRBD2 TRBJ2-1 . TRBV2 TGTGCCAGCGCCCGGGAGGCCAATGAGCAGTTCTTC CASAREANEQFF
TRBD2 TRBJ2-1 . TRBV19 TGTGCCAGTAGTATAGATTTGGTAGCGGGAGCTGGAGAGCAGTTCTTC CASSIDLVAGAGEQFF
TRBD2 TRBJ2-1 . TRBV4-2 TGTGCCAGCAGCCAAGGGGGACTAGCGGGATTAGGGACCTACAATGAGCAGTTCTTC CASSQGGLAGLGTYNEQFF
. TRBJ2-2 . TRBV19 TGTGCCAGTAGTGCCACAGGGCACGGGGAGCTGTTTTTT CASSATGHGELFF
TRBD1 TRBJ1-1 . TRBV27 TGTGCCAGCAGTTCCTGGGACAGGGGGCCTGAAGCTTTCTTT CASSSWDRGPEAFF
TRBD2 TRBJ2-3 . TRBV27 TGTGCCAGCAGTTTGTGGCGGGAGATATCAGATACGCAGTATTTT CASSLWREISDTQYF
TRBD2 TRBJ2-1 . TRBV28 TGTGCCAGCAGTTTAGGGCGGGAGACGAGTGAGCAGTTCTTC CASSLGRETSEQFF
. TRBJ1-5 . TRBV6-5 TGTGCCAGCAGTTACGCAGCGGGGCCAAATCAGCCCCAGCATTTT CASSYAAGPNQPQHF
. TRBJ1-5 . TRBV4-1 TGCGCCAGCAGCCAAGAAACGGGCGGGGGTCGTCAGCCCCAGCATTTT CASSQETGGGRQPQHF
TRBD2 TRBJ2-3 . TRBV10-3 TGTGCCATCAGTGAGTCTTTAGCGGTAGCGGGAGAAGATACGCAGTATTTT CAISESLAVAGEDTQYF
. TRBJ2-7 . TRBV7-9 TGTGCCAGCAGCTTAGAGGGGGACACAGCGTACCCCTACGAGCAGTACTTC CASSLEGDTAYPYEQYF
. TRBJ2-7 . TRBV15 TGTGCCACCAGCCCGGCTCAGCGGGAGCAGTACTTC CATSPAQREQYF
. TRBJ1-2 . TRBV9 TGTGCCAGCAGCCCTTGGGACACACTTACTAACTATGGCTACACCTTC CASSPWDTLTNYGYTF
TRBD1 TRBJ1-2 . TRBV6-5 TGTGCCAGCAGTTACAGCCCAGGGGGCGGCTATGGCTACACCTTC CASSYSPGGGYGYTF
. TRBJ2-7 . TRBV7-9 TGTGCCAGCAGCTTGAGCGGTCGCTCCTACGAGCAGTACTTC CASSLSGRSYEQYF
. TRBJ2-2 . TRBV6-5 TGTGCCAGCAGTCTGGACAGGAACACCGGGGAGCTGTTTTTT CASSLDRNTGELFF
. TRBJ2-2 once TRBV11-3 TGTGCCAGCAGGAGACTTCGAAACGGGGAGCTGTTTTTT CASRRLRNGELFF
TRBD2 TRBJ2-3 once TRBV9 TGTGCCAGCAGCCTCAAAGCCGGGACTAGCGGCACAGATACGCAGTATTTT CASSLKAGTSGTDTQYF
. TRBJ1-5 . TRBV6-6 TGTGCCAGCAGTTACGAGACTTATCAGCCCCAGCATTTT CASSYETYQPQHF
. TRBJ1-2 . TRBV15 TGTGCCACCAGCAGAGGGGGGGGCAGTAAAGAGGATGGCTACACCTTC CATSRGGGSKEDGYTF
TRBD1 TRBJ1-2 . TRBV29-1 TGCAGCGTTGATACGTTAGGGGGACAGGGGTTTCAAGGCTACACCTTC CSVDTLGGQGFQGYTF
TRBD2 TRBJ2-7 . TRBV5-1 TGCGCCAGCAGCTTGGGGGCGGGAGGGCTGGGCGACGAGCAGTACTTC CASSLGAGGLGDEQYF
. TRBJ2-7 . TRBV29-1 TGCAGCGTTGAAGGTCCCCTCTACGAGCAGTACTTC CSVEGPLYEQYF
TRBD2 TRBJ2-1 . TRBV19 TGTGCCAGTAGTATAAGCGGGAGTGGAAATGAGCAGTTCTTC CASSISGSGNEQFF